The next 23 T cell receptor beta chains were all read from a single sample in a study of blood T cells in healthy people across ages. Alongside a J-beta primer mix, a sample-barcoded 5' primer served in a second PCR lasting roughly 7 to 11 cycles. TCRdb recomputed calls from the 5' RACE reads with MiXCR, one row per CDR3 protein. Here the sample spans under 950,000 distinct CDR3 sequences, 22% being singletons. The sequencing sample was made of blood. The receptors here all came from a man between 65 and 85 years old in good health.

The sample holds a few counts of this clonotype. This chain connects TRBV10-3 to TRBJ2-7; no reliable D call. The germline gives CDR1 ENHRY, CDR2 SYGVKD. V was cut by 0 bases and J by 7 bases, with 4 bases left in between. The CDR3 runs to 11 residues. The CDR3, as DNA: TGTGCCATCAGTGAGTCGTGGGAGCAGTACTTC. This codes for CAISESWEQYF.

The chain recombines TRBV5-1 with TRBJ2-3; 7 nucleotides line up with TRBD1. Germline loops: CDR1 SGHRS, CDR2 YFSETQ. J gave up 1 base and V 5 bases, and 7 bases lay outside the gene matches. The length of the CDR3 is 15 residues. CDR3 sequence (DNA): TGCGCCAGCAGTCGACAGGGTCAGGGCACAGATACGCAGTATTTT. Translation: CASSRQGQGTDTQYF. Variable domain in full (rest from reference TRBV5-1 and TRBJ2-3): KAGVTQTPRYLIKTRGQQVTLSCSPISGHRSVSWYQQTPGQGLQFLFEYFSETQRNKGNFPGRFSGRQFSNSRSEMNVSTLELGDSALYLCASSRQGQGTDTQYFGPGTRLTVL.

There are a few counts of this clonotype. The CDR3 region is CASSQVSRRASYNEQFF. The CDR3 region has the DNA TGCGCCAGCAGCCAAGTTTCCAGGAGGGCTTCCTACAATGAGCAGTTCTTC. The chain recombines TRBV4-3 with TRBJ2-1; D possibly corresponds to TRBD2 (6 bases). CDR1 LGHNA and CDR2 YSLEER come from the germline V gene. V lost 1 base, J lost 1 base, and 14 bases lay in between. The CDR3 has 17 residues.

Only a few counts were recorded for this clonotype. For the CDR3, the DNA is TGTGCCAGCAGCTTACAGCAGGGCACGGGGGAAAAACTGTTTTTT. Translating gives CASSLQQGTGEKLFF. The genes are TRBV7-2 and TRBJ1-4, with TRBD1 as a possible D gene (5 bases). The CDR3 runs to 15 residues. Deletions cut 2 bases from V and 8 bases from J, with 15 bases between. Germline assignment: CDR1 SGHTA and CDR2 FQGNSA.

This clonotype was found a few times. V and J are TRBV20-1 and TRBJ2-3, with D unresolved. CDR3 length: 15 residues. Trimming removed 2 bases at V and 1 base at J, with 13 bases between. CDR1 is DFQATT and CDR2 is SNEGSKA in the germline V gene (reference sequence). In DNA form, the CDR3 reads TGCAGTGCTAGACCCGGCAAGCAGGGCACAGATACGCAGTATTTT. This sequence encodes CSARPGKQGTDTQYF.

The V gene is TRBV20-1, the J gene TRBJ2-7, with 11 positions matching TRBD1. The CDR3 runs to 14 residues. Germline V gene sequence: CDR1 DFQATT, CDR2 SNEGSKA (reference sequence). J gave up 4 bases and V 4 bases, and 6 bases lay outside the gene matches. CDR3: CSATTGTGGYEQYF. DNA for the CDR3: TGCAGTGCTACAACCGGGACAGGGGGATACGAGCAGTACTTC.

This clonotype was found a few times. The chain carries TRBV11-2 and TRBJ2-7; 7 positions match TRBD2. The DNA matches TRBJ2-1 better at its end, which makes the J call doubtful. This CDR3 contains 17 residues. Looked up from germline, CDR1 is SGHAT and CDR2 is FQNNGV. The CDR3 bases are TGTGCCAGCAGCTTAGACCCCTATGTGCGGGAGATCAATGAGCAGTTCTTC. Translation gives CASSLDPYVREINEQFF.

J is TRBJ2-3 and V is TRBV29-1; the D is unclear. This CDR3 spans 11 amino acids. The germline gives CDR1 SQVTM, CDR2 ANQGSEA. With 6 bases removed from V and 3 bases from J, the gap between germline ends came to 7 bases. For the CDR3, the DNA is TGCAGCGTCCACCCAACAGATACGCAGTATTTT. Translating it yields CSVHPTDTQYF.

Only a few counts were recorded for this clonotype. The rearrangement uses TRBV5-6 and TRBJ2-3, with a weak D call TRBD1 (6 bases). There are 16 residues in the CDR3. The germline V gene has CDR1 SGHDT and CDR2 YYEEEE. The V end was cut by 2 bases, the J end by 0 bases, with 13 bases between. The CDR3 region has the DNA TGTGCCAGCAGCTTCACCGGGACAAGGAGCACAGATACGCAGTATTTT. As protein: CASSFTGTRSTDTQYF.

The V call is TRBV27, the J call TRBJ2-5, with D tentatively TRBD1 (6 bases). CDR3 length: 14 residues. Germline values: CDR1 MNHEY, CDR2 SMNVEV (reference sequence). Trimming removed 3 bases at V and 6 bases at J, with 14 bases between. The CDR3 loop reads CASSFGRGTKTQYF. For the CDR3, the DNA is TGTGCCAGCAGTTTTGGCAGGGGAACGAAGACCCAGTACTTC.

In its sample, this clonotype was seen a few times. The chain combines TRBV20-1 with TRBJ2-3; D unclear. Germline-derived CDR1 and CDR2 are DFQATT and SNEGSKA (reference sequence). The CDR3 loop spans 13 amino acids. V shed 1 base and J shed 3 bases, with 8 bases lying between them. In DNA form, the CDR3 reads TGCAGTGCTAGAGTACCAGCGACAGATACGCAGTATTTT. It encodes CSARVPATDTQYF.

This clonotype was detected only a few times. The chain's CDR3 is CASRNRQGPKETQYF. CDR3 coding DNA: TGTGCCAGCAGAAACCGACAGGGCCCCAAAGAGACCCAGTACTTC. This chain connects TRBV11-2 to TRBJ2-5; 7 bases line up with TRBD1. The CDR3 extends over 15 amino acids. Germline V gives CDR1 SGHAT, CDR2 FQNNGV. V lost 6 bases to trimming and J lost 3 bases; unmatched junction nucleotides: 10. Looking up the rest from reference TRBV11-2 and TRBJ2-5 gives the full variable domain: EAGVAQSPRYKIIEKRQSVAFWCNPISGHATLYWYQQILGQGPKLLIQFQNNGVVDDSQLPKDRFSAERLKGVDSTLKIQPAKLEDSAVYLCASRNRQGPKETQYFGPGTRLLVL.

This chain connects TRBV20-1 to TRBJ2-1; 8 bases agree with TRBD2. V shed 0 bases and J 8 bases; nucleotides not matched to a gene: 9. The CDR3 runs 15 residues. CDR1 and CDR2 (germline): DFQATT, SNEGSKA (reference sequence). The chain's CDR3 is CSAREAGVGMHEQFF. The DNA of the CDR3 is TGCAGTGCTAGAGAAGCGGGAGTAGGGATGCATGAGCAGTTCTTC.

This clonotype was counted only a few times. V gene TRBV6-1 combines with J gene TRBJ2-5; D not resolved. Trimming left V 0 bases short and J 1 base short, with 3 bases between. This CDR3 has 13 amino acids. The germline CDR1 and CDR2 sequences are MNHNS and SASEGT. The CDR3 DNA follows: TGTGCCAGCAGTGAAGCTTCCCAAGAGACCCAGTACTTC. Residues: CASSEASQETQYF.

V is TRBV7-2 and J is TRBJ1-1; unclear D gene. The CDR3 sequence is 14 residues long. Trimming cost V 3 bases and J 3 bases, with 11 bases left between them. Germline lookup yields CDR1 SGHTA and CDR2 FQGNSA. CDR3 in DNA: TGTGCCAGCAGCTTTGACGGCGGACACACTGAAGCTTTCTTT. It translates to CASSFDGGHTEAFF.

This clonotype was observed a handful of times. This likely comes from a read error, as the CDR3 has no conserved phenylalanine or tryptophan at its end. The CDR3 here is CASSPGQGRMNTEAFL. CDR3 coding DNA: TGCGCCAGCAGCCCCGGACAGGGCCGGATGAACACTGAAGCTTTCCTT. The genes are TRBV5-1 and TRBJ1-1; 8 bases agree with TRBD1. Germline CDR1 reads SGHRS; CDR2 reads YFSETQ. The J segment lost 0 bases and the V segment lost 4 bases, leaving 8 bases of the junction unmatched. CDR3 length: 16 residues.

The gene calls are TRBV6-5 and TRBJ2-1; 8 bases fit TRBD1. There are 15 residues in the CDR3. Germline V gene lookup returns CDR1 MNHEY and CDR2 SVGAGI. V trimming: 6 bases; J trimming: 7 bases; junction bases outside the gene matches: 11. The CDR3 nucleotides are TGTGCCAGCAGAGCAGCCGGGACAGGCAGAAATGAGCAGTTCTTC. Translated: CASRAAGTGRNEQFF.

The rearrangement links TRBV30 to TRBJ1-1; D unclear. This CDR3 has 12 residues. Germline assignment: CDR1 GTSNPN and CDR2 SVGIG (reference sequence). Trimming cost V 3 bases and J 7 bases, with 12 bases left between them. The CDR3 is CAWSLAGFEAFF. The CDR3 bases are TGTGCCTGGAGCCTGGCGGGCTTTGAAGCTTTCTTT.

The sample holds a few counts of this clonotype. The chain couples TRBV7-2 to TRBJ1-1; D gene uncertain. Trimming cost V 3 bases and J 11 bases, with 13 bases left between them. The CDR3 has 12 residues. Per germline, CDR1 SGHTA and CDR2 FQGNSA. The CDR3 loop is CASSFNSQRAFF. In DNA form, the CDR3 reads TGTGCCAGCAGCTTTAACAGCCAAAGGGCTTTCTTT.

The chain has TRBV12-3 or TRBV12-4 and TRBJ2-6, with D hard to call. Deletions cut 3 bases from V and 5 bases from J, with 5 bases between. The CDR3 runs to 13 residues. CDR3 in DNA: TGTGCCAGCAGTTTTGACTGGGCCAACGTCCTGACTTTC. Amino acid sequence: CASSFDWANVLTF.

The V call is TRBV10-3, the J call TRBJ2-1; tentative D call: TRBD1 (6 bases). The CDR3 consists of 14 residues. Deletions cut 3 bases from V and 9 bases from J, with 15 bases between. Per germline, CDR1 ENHRY and CDR2 SYGVKD. CDR3 region: CAISDVNRVGEQFF. CDR3 DNA: TGTGCCATCAGTGATGTAAACAGGGTCGGTGAGCAGTTCTTC.

This chain joins TRBV3-1 and TRBJ2-3, with a weak D call TRBD1 (5 bases). This CDR3 region has 16 residues. In germline, CDR1 is LGHDT, CDR2 YNNKEL (reference sequence). V gave up 4 bases and J gave up 6 bases, with 20 bases separating them. The CDR3 DNA sequence: TGTGCCAGCAGCCTTTTAAGGGAAAGGGGAACGGATACGCAGTATTTT. Residues: CASSLLRERGTDTQYF.

The V call is TRBV12-3 or TRBV12-4, the J call TRBJ1-5; 9 bases agree with TRBD1. J was trimmed by 0 bases and V by 2 bases; bases with no gene match: 5. The CDR3 length is 17 residues. CDR3 nucleotides: TGTGCCAGCAGTTTATTCGGGACAGGGATTAGCAATCAGCCCCAGCATTTT. Its protein is CASSLFGTGISNQPQHF.